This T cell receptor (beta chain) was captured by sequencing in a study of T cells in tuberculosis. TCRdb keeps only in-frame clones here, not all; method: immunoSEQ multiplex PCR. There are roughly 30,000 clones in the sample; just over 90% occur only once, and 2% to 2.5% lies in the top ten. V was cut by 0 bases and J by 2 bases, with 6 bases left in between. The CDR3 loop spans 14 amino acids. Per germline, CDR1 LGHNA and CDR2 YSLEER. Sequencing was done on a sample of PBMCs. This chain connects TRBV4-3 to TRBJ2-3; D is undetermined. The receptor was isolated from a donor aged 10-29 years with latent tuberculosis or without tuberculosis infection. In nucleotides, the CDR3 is TGCGCCAGCAGCCAAGACGCCTACACAGATACGCAGTATTTT. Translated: CASSQDAYTDTQYF.